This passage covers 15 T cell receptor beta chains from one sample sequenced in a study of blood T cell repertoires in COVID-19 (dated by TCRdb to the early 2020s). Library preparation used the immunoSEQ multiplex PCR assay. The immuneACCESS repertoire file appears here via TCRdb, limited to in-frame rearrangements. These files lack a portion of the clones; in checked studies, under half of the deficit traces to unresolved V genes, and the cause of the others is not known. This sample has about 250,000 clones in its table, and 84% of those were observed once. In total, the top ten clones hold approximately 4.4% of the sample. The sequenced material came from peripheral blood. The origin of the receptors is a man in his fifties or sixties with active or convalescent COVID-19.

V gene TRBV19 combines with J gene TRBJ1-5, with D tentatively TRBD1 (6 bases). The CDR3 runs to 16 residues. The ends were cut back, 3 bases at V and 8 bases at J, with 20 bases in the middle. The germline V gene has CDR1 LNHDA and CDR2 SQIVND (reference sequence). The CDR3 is CASSIPLTGVNKPQHF. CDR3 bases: TGTGCCAGTAGTATCCCCCTGACAGGAGTGAACAAGCCCCAGCATTTT.

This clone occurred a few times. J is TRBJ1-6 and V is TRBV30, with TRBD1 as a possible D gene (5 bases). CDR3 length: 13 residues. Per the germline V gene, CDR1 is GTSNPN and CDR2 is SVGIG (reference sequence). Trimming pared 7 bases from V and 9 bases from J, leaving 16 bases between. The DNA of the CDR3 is TGTGCCTTGACAGATCGGGGGGGTTCACCCCTCCACTTT. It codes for CALTDRGGSPLHF.

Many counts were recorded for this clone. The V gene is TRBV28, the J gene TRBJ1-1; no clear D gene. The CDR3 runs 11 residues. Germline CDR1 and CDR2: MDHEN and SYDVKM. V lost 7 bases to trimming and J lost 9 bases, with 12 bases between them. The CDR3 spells CASTLGVQAFF. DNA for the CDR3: TGTGCCAGCACCCTTGGAGTCCAAGCTTTCTTT.

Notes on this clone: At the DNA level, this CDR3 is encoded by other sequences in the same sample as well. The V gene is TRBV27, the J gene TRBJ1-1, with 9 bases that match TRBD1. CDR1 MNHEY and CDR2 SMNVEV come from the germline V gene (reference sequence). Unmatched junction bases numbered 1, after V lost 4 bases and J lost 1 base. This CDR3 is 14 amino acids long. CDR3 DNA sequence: TGTGCCAGCAGTTGGGGACAGGGGAACACTGAAGCTTTCTTT. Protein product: CASSWGQGNTEAFF.

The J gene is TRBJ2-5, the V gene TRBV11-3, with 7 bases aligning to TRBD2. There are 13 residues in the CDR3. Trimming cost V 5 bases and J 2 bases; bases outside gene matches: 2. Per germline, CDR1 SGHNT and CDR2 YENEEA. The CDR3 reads CASSPGLQETQYF. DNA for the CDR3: TGTGCCAGCAGCCCGGGACTACAAGAGACCCAGTACTTC.

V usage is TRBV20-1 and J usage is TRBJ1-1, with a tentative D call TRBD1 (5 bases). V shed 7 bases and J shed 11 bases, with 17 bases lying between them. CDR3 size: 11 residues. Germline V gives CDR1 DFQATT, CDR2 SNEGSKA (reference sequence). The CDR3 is CSGISGAEAFF. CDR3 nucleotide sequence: TGCAGTGGAATTAGCGGGGCGGAGGCTTTCTTT.

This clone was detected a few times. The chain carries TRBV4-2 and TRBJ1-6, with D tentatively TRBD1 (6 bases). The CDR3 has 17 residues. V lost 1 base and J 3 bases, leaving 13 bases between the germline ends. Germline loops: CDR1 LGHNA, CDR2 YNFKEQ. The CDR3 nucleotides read TGTGCCAGCAGCCAAGGAAGGCCAGGGGACTATAATTCACCCCTCCACTTT. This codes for CASSQGRPGDYNSPLHF.

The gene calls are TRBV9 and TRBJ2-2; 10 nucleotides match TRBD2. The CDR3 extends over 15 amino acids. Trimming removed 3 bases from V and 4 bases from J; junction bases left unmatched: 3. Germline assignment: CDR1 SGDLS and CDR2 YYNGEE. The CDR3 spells CASSERGGSTGELFF. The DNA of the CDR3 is TGTGCCAGCAGCGAGCGGGGGGGTTCCACCGGGGAGCTGTTTTTT. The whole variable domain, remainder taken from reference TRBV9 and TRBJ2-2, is DSGVTQTPKHLITATGQRVTLRCSPRSGDLSVYWYQQSLDQGLQFLIQYYNGEERAKGNILERFSAQQFPDLHSELNLSSLELGDSALYFCASSERGGSTGELFFGEGSRLTVL.

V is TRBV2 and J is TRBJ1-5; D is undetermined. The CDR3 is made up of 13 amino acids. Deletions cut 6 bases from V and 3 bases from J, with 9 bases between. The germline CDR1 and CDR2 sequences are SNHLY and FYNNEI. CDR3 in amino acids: CASRADVNQPQHF. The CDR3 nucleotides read TGTGCCAGCAGGGCAGATGTCAATCAGCCCCAGCATTTT.

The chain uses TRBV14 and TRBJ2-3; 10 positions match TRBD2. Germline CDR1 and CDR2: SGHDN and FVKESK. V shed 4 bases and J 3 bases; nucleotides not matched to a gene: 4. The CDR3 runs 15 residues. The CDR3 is CASSPSGLATDTQYF. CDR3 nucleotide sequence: TGTGCCAGCAGCCCCTCGGGACTAGCGACAGATACGCAGTATTTT.

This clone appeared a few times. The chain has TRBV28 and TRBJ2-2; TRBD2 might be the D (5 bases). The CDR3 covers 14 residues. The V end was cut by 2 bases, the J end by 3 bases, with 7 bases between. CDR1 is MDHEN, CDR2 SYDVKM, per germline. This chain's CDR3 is CASSLLADTGELFF. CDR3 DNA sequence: TGTGCCAGCAGTTTACTAGCCGACACCGGGGAGCTGTTTTTT.

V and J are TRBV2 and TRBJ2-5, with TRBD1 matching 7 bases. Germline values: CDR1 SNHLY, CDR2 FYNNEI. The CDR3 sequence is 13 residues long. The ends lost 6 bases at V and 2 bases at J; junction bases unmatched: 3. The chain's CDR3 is CASRPGQQETQYF. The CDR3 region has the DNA TGTGCCAGCAGGCCGGGACAGCAAGAGACCCAGTACTTC.

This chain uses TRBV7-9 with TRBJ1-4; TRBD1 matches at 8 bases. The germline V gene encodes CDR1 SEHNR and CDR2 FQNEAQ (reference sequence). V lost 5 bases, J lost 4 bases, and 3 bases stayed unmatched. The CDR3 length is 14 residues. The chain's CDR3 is CASSATGVNEKLFF. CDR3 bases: TGTGCCAGCAGCGCGACAGGGGTTAATGAAAAACTGTTTTTT.

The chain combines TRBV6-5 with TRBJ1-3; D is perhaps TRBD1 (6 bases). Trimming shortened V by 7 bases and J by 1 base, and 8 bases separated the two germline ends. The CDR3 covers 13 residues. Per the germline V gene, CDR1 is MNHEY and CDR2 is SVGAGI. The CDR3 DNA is TGTGCCAGCAACGACAGGTCTGGAAACACCATATATTTT. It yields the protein CASNDRSGNTIYF.

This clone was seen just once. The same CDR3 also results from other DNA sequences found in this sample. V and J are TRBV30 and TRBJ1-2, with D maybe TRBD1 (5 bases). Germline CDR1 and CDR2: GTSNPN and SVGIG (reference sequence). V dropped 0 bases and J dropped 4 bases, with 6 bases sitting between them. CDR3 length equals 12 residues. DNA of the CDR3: TGTGCCTGGAGTGTTGGGGCCTATGGCTACACCTTC. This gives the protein CAWSVGAYGYTF. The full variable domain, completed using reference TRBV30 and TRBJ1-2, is SQTIHQWPATLVQPVGSPLSLECTVEGTSNPNLYWYRQAAGRGLQLLFYSVGIGQISSEVPQNLSASRPQDRQFILSSKKLLLSDSGFYLCAWSVGAYGYTFGSGTRLTVV.